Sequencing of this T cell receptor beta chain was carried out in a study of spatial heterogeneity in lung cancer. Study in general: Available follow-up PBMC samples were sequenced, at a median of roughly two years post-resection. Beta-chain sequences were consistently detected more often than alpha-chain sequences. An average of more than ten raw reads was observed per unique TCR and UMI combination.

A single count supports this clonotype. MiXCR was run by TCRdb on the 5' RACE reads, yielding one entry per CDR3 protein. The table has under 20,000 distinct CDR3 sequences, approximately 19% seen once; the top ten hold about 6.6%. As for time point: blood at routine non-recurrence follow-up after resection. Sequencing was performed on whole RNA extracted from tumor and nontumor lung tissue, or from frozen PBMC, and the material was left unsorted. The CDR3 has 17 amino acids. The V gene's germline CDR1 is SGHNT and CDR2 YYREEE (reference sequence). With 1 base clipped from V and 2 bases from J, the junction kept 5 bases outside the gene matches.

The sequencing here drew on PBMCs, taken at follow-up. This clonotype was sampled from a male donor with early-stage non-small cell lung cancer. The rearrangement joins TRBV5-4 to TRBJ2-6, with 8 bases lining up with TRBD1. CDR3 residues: CASSLRQGATGANVLTF. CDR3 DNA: TGTGCCAGCAGCTTGAGGCAGGGGGCAACTGGGGCCAACGTCCTGACTTTC.